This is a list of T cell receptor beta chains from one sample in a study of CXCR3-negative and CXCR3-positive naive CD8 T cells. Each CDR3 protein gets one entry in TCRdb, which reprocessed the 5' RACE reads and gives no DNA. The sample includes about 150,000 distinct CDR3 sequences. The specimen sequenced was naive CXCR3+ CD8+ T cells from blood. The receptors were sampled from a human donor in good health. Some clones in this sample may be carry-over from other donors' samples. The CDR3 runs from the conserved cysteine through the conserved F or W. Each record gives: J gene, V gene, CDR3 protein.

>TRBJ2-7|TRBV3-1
CASSRGPVGGRAWEQYF
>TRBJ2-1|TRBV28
CASSPQALAFNVQFF
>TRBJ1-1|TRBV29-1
CSVNQPWTGNTEAFF
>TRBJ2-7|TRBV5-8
CASSLEGSPFSYEQYF
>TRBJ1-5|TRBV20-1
CSPRGDGTGGGNQPQHF
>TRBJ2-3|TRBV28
CASSLLTSGSTDTQYF
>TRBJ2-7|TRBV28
CASTTTYEQYF
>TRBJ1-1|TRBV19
CASSWDGNTEAFF
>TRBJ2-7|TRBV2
CASKWWQRYEQYF
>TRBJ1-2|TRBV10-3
CAITPGQGFASGGYTF
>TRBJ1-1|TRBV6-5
CASSYSDTEAFF
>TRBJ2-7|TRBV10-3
CAISVDHYEQYF
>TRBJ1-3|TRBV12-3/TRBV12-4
CAIGGRSGNTIYF
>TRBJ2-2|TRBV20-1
CSARGSGGSPKAGELFF
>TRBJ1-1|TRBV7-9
CASSPRGQAEAFF
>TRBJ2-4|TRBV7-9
CASSYSAGLAKNIQYF
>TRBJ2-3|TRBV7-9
CASSSRLSGSTDTQYF
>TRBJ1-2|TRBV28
CASSVRVLSYGYTF
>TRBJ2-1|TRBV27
CASSWGGFQGGEQFF
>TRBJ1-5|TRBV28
CASRDNQPQHF
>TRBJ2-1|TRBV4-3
CASSQDQGNSYNEQFF
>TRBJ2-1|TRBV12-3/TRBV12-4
CASSRGQSNEQFF
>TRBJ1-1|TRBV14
CASSQDTGYTEAFF
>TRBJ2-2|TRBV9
CASSENPTNTGELFF
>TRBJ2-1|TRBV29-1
CSVEGLAGGTYNEQFF